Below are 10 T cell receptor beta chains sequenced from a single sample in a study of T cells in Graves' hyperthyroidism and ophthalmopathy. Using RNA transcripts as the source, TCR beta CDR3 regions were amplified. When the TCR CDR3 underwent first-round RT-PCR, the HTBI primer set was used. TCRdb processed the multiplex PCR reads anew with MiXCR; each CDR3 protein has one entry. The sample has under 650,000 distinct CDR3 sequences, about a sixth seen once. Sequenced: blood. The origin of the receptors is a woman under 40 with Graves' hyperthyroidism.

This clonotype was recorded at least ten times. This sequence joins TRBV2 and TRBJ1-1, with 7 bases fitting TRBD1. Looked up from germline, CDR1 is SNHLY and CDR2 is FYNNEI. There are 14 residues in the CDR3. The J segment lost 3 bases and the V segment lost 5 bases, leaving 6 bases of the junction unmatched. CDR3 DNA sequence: TGTGCCAGCAGTAACAGGGGAGGGGACACTGAAGCTTTCTTT. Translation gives CASSNRGGDTEAFF.

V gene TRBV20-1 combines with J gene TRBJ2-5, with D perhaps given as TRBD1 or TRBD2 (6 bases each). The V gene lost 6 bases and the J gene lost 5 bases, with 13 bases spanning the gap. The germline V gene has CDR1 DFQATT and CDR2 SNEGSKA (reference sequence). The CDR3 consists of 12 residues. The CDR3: CSALGAGETQYF. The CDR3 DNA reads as TGCAGTGCCCTGGGGGCGGGGGAGACCCAGTACTTC.

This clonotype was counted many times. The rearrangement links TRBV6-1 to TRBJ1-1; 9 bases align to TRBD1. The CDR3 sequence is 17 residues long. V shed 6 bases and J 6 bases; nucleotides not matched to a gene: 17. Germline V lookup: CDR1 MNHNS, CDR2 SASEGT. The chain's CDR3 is CASRRDREPLGGAEAFF. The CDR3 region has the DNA TGTGCCAGCAGAAGGGACAGGGAGCCCCTTGGGGGCGCTGAAGCTTTCTTT.

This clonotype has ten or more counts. In nucleotides, the CDR3 is TGTGCCAGCAGTCTCACAGGGACTCCGCAGTACTTC. It specifies CASSLTGTPQYF. The chain joins TRBV28 to TRBJ2-7; D may be TRBD1 or TRBD2 (6 bases each). Germline assignment: CDR1 MDHEN and CDR2 SYDVKM. The CDR3 is made up of 12 amino acids. The ends were cut back, 5 bases at V and 9 bases at J, with 14 bases in the middle.

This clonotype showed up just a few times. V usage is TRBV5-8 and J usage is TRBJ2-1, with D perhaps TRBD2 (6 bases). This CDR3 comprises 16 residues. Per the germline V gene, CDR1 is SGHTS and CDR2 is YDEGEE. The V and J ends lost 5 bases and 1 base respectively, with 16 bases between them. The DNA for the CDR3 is TGTGCCAGCAGGGAGGGGCTGGGGGGTTCCTACAATGAGCAGTTCTTC. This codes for CASREGLGGSYNEQFF.

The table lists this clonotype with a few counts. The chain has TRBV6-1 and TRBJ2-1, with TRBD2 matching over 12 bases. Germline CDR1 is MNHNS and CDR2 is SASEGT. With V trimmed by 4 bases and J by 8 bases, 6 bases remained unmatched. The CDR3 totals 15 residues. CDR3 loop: CASSGTSGKIDEQFF. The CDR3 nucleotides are TGTGCCAGCAGTGGGACTAGCGGGAAAATCGATGAGCAGTTCTTC.

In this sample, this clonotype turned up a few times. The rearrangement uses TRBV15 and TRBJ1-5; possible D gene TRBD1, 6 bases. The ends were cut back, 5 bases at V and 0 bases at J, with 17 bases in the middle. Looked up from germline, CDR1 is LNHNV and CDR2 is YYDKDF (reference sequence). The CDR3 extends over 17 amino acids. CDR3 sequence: CATSLVGGLYSNQPQHF. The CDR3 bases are TGTGCCACCAGCCTAGTGGGGGGGCTCTATAGCAATCAGCCCCAGCATTTT. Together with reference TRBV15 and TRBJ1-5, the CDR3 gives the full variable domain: DAMVIQNPRYQVTQFGKPVTLSCSQTLNHNVMYWYQQKSSQAPKLLFHYYDKDFNNEADTPDNFQSRRPNTSFCFLDIRSPGLGDTAMYLCATSLVGGLYSNQPQHFGDGTRLSIL.

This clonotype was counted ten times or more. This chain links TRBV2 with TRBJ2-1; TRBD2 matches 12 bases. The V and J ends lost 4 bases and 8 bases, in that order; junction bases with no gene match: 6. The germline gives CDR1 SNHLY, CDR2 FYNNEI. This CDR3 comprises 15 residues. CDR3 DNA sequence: TGTGCCAGCAGTGCGACTAGCGGGAGAGCGGATGAGCAGTTCTTC. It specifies CASSATSGRADEQFF.

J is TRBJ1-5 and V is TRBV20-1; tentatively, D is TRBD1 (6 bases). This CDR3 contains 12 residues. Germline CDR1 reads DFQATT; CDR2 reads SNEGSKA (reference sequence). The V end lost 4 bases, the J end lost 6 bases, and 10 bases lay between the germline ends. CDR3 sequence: CSAKGGSQPQHF. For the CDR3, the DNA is TGCAGTGCTAAAGGGGGGAGTCAGCCCCAGCATTTT.

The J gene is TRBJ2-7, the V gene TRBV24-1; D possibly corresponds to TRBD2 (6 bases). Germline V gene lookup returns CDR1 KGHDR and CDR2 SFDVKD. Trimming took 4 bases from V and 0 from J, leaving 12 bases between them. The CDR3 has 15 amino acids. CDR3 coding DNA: TGTGCCACCAGTGACGGGGGTTTAAGCTCCTACGAGCAGTACTTC. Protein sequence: CATSDGGLSSYEQYF.